This T cell receptor beta chain was recorded in a study of T cells in localized non-small cell lung cancer. Produced via immunoSEQ multiplex PCR; TCRdb's table is partial and in-frame only. The table lists under 40,000 clones, almost 90% of them singletons, with 4.2% in the top ten. Whole-study results and caveats: Detection in adjacent lung was observed for a median roughly 62 of the top 100 tumor clones. A single tumor region was sequenced, leaving heterogeneity possible. Uninvolved adjacent lung had the highest recorded T cell clonality, with tumor below it. Longer overall survival accompanied higher blood T cell density.

The CDR3 consists of 16 residues. Trimming took 3 bases from V and 3 from J; bases not matched to a gene: 6. Germline V gene sequence: CDR1 SNHLY, CDR2 FYNNEI. On this clone: The antigen remains unidentified.

V is TRBV2 and J is TRBJ2-3, with TRBD2 matching over 10 bases. Sequences were derived from peripheral blood, sampled before any cancer treatment. The receptor was isolated from a woman aged 35-75 years with stage I lung adenocarcinoma. The DNA of the CDR3 is TGTGCCAGCAGTGACCAGGCTAGCGGGGGAACAGATACGCAGTATTTT. It encodes CASSDQASGGTDTQYF.